The 4 T cell receptor beta chains below all came from one sample that was sequenced in a study of T cells in Graves' hyperthyroidism and ophthalmopathy. RNA transcripts gave rise to amplified TCR beta CDR3 regions. HTBI primers were the set used in a first-round RT-PCR of the TCR CDR3. TCRdb re-analysed the multiplex PCR reads in MiXCR, keeping a single row per CDR3 protein. The data contain approximately 400,000 distinct CDR3 sequences, more than 15% of them singletons. Sequencing was carried out using blood. The source is a woman between 18 and 29 years old with Graves' hyperthyroidism.

The chain links TRBV27 to TRBJ2-1; the D is unclear. The germline CDR1 and CDR2 sequences are MNHEY and SMNVEV (reference sequence). CDR3 length: 15 amino acids. Trimming stripped 3 bases from V and 0 bases from J, with 9 bases between. Here the CDR3 DNA reads TGTGCCAGCAGTTTCTCCCATAGCTCCTACAATGAGCAGTTCTTC. The encoded protein is CASSFSHSSYNEQFF.

This clonotype came up many times. The chain carries TRBV9 and TRBJ2-5, with D perhaps TRBD2 (6 bases). Germline CDR1 and CDR2: SGDLS and YYNGEE. This CDR3 is 16 amino acids long. V lost 0 bases to trimming and J lost 0 bases, with 12 bases between them. Here the CDR3 reads CASSVDVGLYQETQYF. For the CDR3, the DNA is TGTGCCAGCAGCGTAGACGTGGGACTGTACCAAGAGACCCAGTACTTC. The full variable domain, with the rest looked up from reference TRBV9 and TRBJ2-5, is DSGVTQTPKHLITATGQRVTLRCSPRSGDLSVYWYQQSLDQGLQFLIQYYNGEERAKGNILERFSAQQFPDLHSELNLSSLELGDSALYFCASSVDVGLYQETQYFGPGTRLLVL.

The chain couples TRBV15 to TRBJ1-2; D might be TRBD1 (6 bases). V was clipped by 8 bases and J by 8 bases, with 15 bases between them. The germline CDR1 and CDR2 sequences are LNHNV and YYDKDF (reference sequence). There are 12 residues in the CDR3. DNA for the CDR3: TGTGCCACCGCCCCCGGGCAGGGGGGCTACACCTTC. This codes for CATAPGQGGYTF.

This clonotype has at least ten counts. The chain employs TRBV4-2 and TRBJ2-3; 7 nucleotides match TRBD2. V lost 4 bases, J lost 9 bases, and 7 bases stayed unmatched. Germline V gene data show CDR1 as LGHNA and CDR2 as YNFKEQ. This CDR3 has 13 amino acids. CDR3 DNA sequence: TGTGCCAGCAGCCTGGGAGGGGTCCGCACGCAGTATTTT. Translating it yields CASSLGGVRTQYF.